Following are 21 T cell receptor beta chains from one sample sequenced in a study of T cell changes during pregnancy in multiple sclerosis. Libraries were prepared by immunoSEQ multiplex PCR; TCRdb keeps only in-frame clonotypes and omits some of them. The sample includes about 70,000 clones, roughly 94% of them seen just once. This specimen consisted of peripheral blood, obtained in the third trimester of pregnancy. These receptors originate from a female donor with multiple sclerosis, enrolled in a pregnancy study.

The V and J genes are TRBV11-2 and TRBJ1-1; D is unclear. V was trimmed by 1 base and J by 0 bases, leaving 9 bases between them. Germline-derived CDR1 and CDR2 are SGHAT and FQNNGV. CDR3 length equals 15 residues. In DNA form, the CDR3 reads TGTGCCAGCAGCTTAGTTCCAGATATGAACACTGAAGCTTTCTTT. Translating gives CASSLVPDMNTEAFF.

Worth noting for this clone: This CDR3 is also generated by other DNA sequences in the sample. The chain recombines TRBV29-1 with TRBJ1-2; 9 positions agree with TRBD1. Germline CDR1 SQVTM, CDR2 ANQGSEA. V lost 4 bases and J lost 4; bases outside the gene matches: 1. This CDR3 comprises 12 residues. CDR3 region: CSVGGQGYGYTF. CDR3 nucleotide sequence: TGCAGCGTTGGGGGACAGGGCTATGGCTACACCTTC.

J is TRBJ1-2 and V is TRBV6-1; the match to TRBD1 covers 8 bases. Trimming removed 7 bases from V and 8 bases from J; junction bases left unmatched: 12. CDR1 and CDR2 (germline): MNHNS, SASEGT. The CDR3 extends over 14 amino acids. The DNA for the CDR3 is TGTGCCAGCATTCTCAATGCAGGGGGCAGAGGCTACACCTTC. Protein: CASILNAGGRGYTF.

This clone appeared once. The CDR3 sequence: CASSFRDFLGYTF. The CDR3 DNA is TGTGCCAGCAGCTTCCGGGACTTCTTGGGCTACACCTTC. The chain uses TRBV7-9 and TRBJ1-2, with D perhaps TRBD1 (5 bases). Per germline, CDR1 SEHNR and CDR2 FQNEAQ (reference sequence). With 3 bases removed from V and 8 bases from J, the gap between germline ends came to 13 bases. The CDR3 length is 13 residues.

This clone was recorded only once. The V gene is TRBV27, the J gene TRBJ2-7; 10 bases are a match to TRBD1. The CDR3 sequence is 14 residues long. CDR1 MNHEY and CDR2 SMNVEV come from the germline V gene (reference sequence). Trimming at V came to 6 bases and at J to 1 base, leaving 3 bases not matched to a gene. The CDR3 loop reads CASSDRGPSYEQYF. The CDR3 DNA reads TGTGCCAGCAGCGACAGGGGGCCGTCCTACGAGCAGTACTTC.

The J gene is TRBJ1-6, the V gene TRBV7-3; the D gene is possibly TRBD1 (6 bases). Germline V gene data show CDR1 as SGHTA and CDR2 as FQGTGA. Trimming removed 5 bases at V and 7 bases at J, with 15 bases between. The CDR3 spans 15 residues. This CDR3 is CASSLASGANSPLHF. CDR3 DNA sequence: TGTGCCAGCAGCCTCGCTTCAGGGGCCAATTCACCCCTCCACTTT.

V gene TRBV29-1 combines with J gene TRBJ2-7, with 8 positions matching TRBD1. The CDR3 totals 12 residues. V lost 4 bases and J lost 1; bases outside the gene matches: 0. Germline V gene data show CDR1 as SQVTM and CDR2 as ANQGSEA. As DNA, the CDR3 is TGCAGCGTTGGGGACAGGTCCTACGAGCAGTACTTC. Translating gives CSVGDRSYEQYF.

This clone has only one observation. The CDR3 DNA sequence: TGTGCCAGCAGCTTAGGTGGCGGTCAGCCCCAGCATTTT. Its translation is CASSLGGGQPQHF. The chain joins TRBV5-4 to TRBJ1-5; D gene uncertain. The CDR3 sequence is 13 residues long. V lost 2 bases and J 6 bases, leaving 9 bases between the germline ends. Germline CDR1 SGHNT, CDR2 YYREEE (reference sequence). The whole variable domain, filled in from reference TRBV5-4 and TRBJ1-5, reads ETGVTQSPTHLIKTRGQQVTLRCSSQSGHNTVSWYQQALGQGPQFIFQYYREEENGRGNFPPRFSGLQFPNYSSELNVNALELDDSALYLCASSLGGGQPQHFGDGTRLSIL.

V gene TRBV11-1 combines with J gene TRBJ2-1; 9 bases align to TRBD1. The CDR3 totals 15 residues. J gave up 6 bases and V 1 base, and 4 bases lay outside the gene matches. Germline assignment: CDR1 SGHAT and CDR2 FQDESV (reference sequence). The DNA for the CDR3 is TGTGCCAGCAGCTTAGAACAGGGGGCGGTCAATGAGCAGTTCTTC. It translates to CASSLEQGAVNEQFF.

This clone was detected only once. The V call is TRBV7-2, the J call TRBJ1-3; no firm D call. Trimming left V 2 bases short and J 4 bases short, with 3 bases between. Germline CDR1 is SGHTA and CDR2 is FQGNSA. The CDR3 spans 12 residues. DNA of the CDR3: TGTGCCAGCAGCTTACAAGGAAACACCATATATTTT. Translation gives CASSLQGNTIYF.

The genes are TRBV28 and TRBJ2-4, with TRBD2 as a possible D gene (5 bases). CDR3 length equals 16 residues. Trimming left V 3 bases short and J 1 base short, with 13 bases between. In germline, CDR1 is MDHEN, CDR2 SYDVKM. CDR3 protein: CASSFGIQVAKNIQYF. The CDR3 DNA reads as TGTGCCAGCAGTTTCGGGATCCAAGTCGCCAAAAACATTCAGTACTTC.

The rearrangement uses TRBV9 and TRBJ2-1, with D uncertain. This CDR3 is 13 amino acids long. V lost 5 bases and J 5 bases, leaving 11 bases between the germline ends. Germline V gene lookup returns CDR1 SGDLS and CDR2 YYNGEE. DNA for the CDR3: TGTGCCAGCAGTCTACAGAGACACAATGAGCAGTTCTTC. Translated: CASSLQRHNEQFF.

This rearrangement joins TRBV29-1 to TRBJ1-5, with 10 bases lining up with TRBD1. Germline V gene lookup returns CDR1 SQVTM and CDR2 ANQGSEA. The CDR3 has 13 residues. V lost 7 bases and J lost 2; bases outside the gene matches: 2. CDR3 nucleotide sequence: TGCAGCGCAGGACAGGGGGGCAATCAGCCCCAGCATTTT. As protein: CSAGQGGNQPQHF.

The chain carries TRBV9 and TRBJ2-1, with a tentative D call TRBD2 (5 bases). V gave up 1 base and J gave up 4 bases, with 9 bases separating them. Germline V gives CDR1 SGDLS, CDR2 YYNGEE. The CDR3 totals 14 residues. CDR3 nucleotides: TGTGCCAGCAGCGTAACGGGGATATACAATGAGCAGTTCTTC. Residues: CASSVTGIYNEQFF.

The rearrangement links TRBV9 to TRBJ2-6; TRBD2 matches at 10 bases. Germline V gene lookup returns CDR1 SGDLS and CDR2 YYNGEE. This CDR3 contains 17 residues. Trimming cost V 3 bases and J 4 bases; bases outside gene matches: 7. The CDR3 DNA sequence: TGTGCCAGCAGCGGAAAGCGGGGGGGCCCAGGGGCCAACGTCCTGACTTTC. Translation: CASSGKRGGPGANVLTF.

This chain uses TRBV18 with TRBJ2-7, with D tentatively TRBD1 (6 bases). The germline V gene has CDR1 KGHSH and CDR2 LQKENI. V lost 3 bases and J 3 bases, leaving 15 bases between the germline ends. The CDR3 totals 15 residues. The CDR3 reads CASSPPMGHYYEQYF. CDR3 sequence (DNA): TGTGCCAGCTCACCCCCGATGGGACATTACTACGAGCAGTACTTC.

The chain couples TRBV2 to TRBJ2-2; perhaps TRBD2 as D (7 bases). Germline loops: CDR1 SNHLY, CDR2 FYNNEI. Trimming removed 1 base from V and 2 bases from J, with 11 bases in between. The CDR3 is 16 amino acids. CDR3 loop: CASSEVGGLNTGELFF. CDR3 nucleotide sequence: TGTGCCAGCAGTGAAGTCGGGGGGCTAAACACCGGGGAGCTGTTTTTT.

The CDR3 region is CASSHRGQDGYTF. CDR3 nucleotide sequence: TGCGCCAGCAGCCACAGGGGTCAAGATGGCTACACCTTC. V and J are TRBV4-1 and TRBJ1-2; possible D gene TRBD1, 6 bases. The CDR3 covers 13 residues. The ends were cut back, 3 bases at V and 6 bases at J, with 11 bases in the middle. Germline CDR1 reads MGHRA; CDR2 reads YSYEKL.

V and J are TRBV9 and TRBJ2-3; TRBD2 is a possible D gene (7 bases). CDR1 is SGDLS and CDR2 is YYNGEE in the germline V gene. The CDR3 is made up of 17 amino acids. V was shortened by 4 bases and J by 6 bases, with 24 bases between the two germline ends. The CDR3 DNA reads as TGTGCCAGCAGCTCTCCAAGGGGAGGGGGAGCCCTCGATACGCAGTATTTT. Translating it yields CASSSPRGGGALDTQYF.

About this clone itself: At one boundary the junction diverges from the germline segment, which might be a read error. The chain links TRBV6-5 to TRBJ1-4; D possibly corresponds to TRBD1 (6 bases). The CDR3 consists of 15 residues. The germline V gene encodes CDR1 MNHEY and CDR2 SVGAGI. CDR3 amino acids: CASSIGGATSEKLFF. The CDR3 DNA reads TGTGCCAGCAGTATTGGGGGGGCGACTAGTGAAAAACTGTTTTTT.

The rearrangement uses TRBV10-1 and TRBJ2-5, with D perhaps TRBD2 (7 bases). The CDR3 covers 16 residues. Trimming stripped 4 bases from V and 4 bases from J, with 19 bases between. CDR1 and CDR2 from the germline V gene are WNHNN and SYGVQD (reference sequence). CDR3 sequence (DNA): TGCGCCAGCAGTGGGGAGGGGCGGGGGCGCCCAGAGACCCAGTACTTC. Encoded protein: CASSGEGRGRPETQYF.